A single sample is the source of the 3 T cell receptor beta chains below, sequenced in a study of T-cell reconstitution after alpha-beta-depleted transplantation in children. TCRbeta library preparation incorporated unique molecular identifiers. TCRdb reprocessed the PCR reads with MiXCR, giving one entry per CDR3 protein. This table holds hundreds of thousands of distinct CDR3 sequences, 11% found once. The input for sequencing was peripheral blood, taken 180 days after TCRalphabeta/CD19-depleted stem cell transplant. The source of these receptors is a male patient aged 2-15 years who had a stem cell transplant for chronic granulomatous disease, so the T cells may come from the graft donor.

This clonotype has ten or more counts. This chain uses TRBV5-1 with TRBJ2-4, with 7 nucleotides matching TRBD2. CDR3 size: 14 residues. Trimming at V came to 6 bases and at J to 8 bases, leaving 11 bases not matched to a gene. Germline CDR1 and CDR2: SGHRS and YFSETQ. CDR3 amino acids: CASTPEAGVYIQYF. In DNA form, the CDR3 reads TGCGCCAGCACCCCCGAGGCGGGGGTGTACATTCAGTACTTC.

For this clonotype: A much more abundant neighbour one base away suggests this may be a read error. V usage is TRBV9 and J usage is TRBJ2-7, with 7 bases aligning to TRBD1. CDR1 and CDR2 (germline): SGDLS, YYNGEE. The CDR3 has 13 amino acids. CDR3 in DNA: TGTGCCAGCAGCGAAGGGGGCAAAAACGAGCATTACTTC. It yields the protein CASSEGGKNEHYF.

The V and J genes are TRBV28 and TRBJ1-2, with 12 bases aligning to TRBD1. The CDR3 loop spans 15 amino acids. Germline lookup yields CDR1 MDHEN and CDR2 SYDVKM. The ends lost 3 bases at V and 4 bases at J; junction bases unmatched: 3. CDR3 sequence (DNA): TGTGCCAGCAGTTTTGGGACAGGGGGCTTCTATGGCTACACCTTC. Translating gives CASSFGTGGFYGYTF.